The 26 T cell receptor beta chains below all came from one sample that was sequenced in a study of blood T cells in healthy people across ages. Primed by a sample-barcoded 5' primer and a J-beta primer mix, a second PCR proceeded for about 6 to 11 cycles. TCRdb independently ran MiXCR on the 5' RACE reads; one entry per CDR3 protein. The sample shows around 1,500,000 distinct CDR3 sequences, 42% of them seen only once. The specimen was blood. These receptors were obtained from a woman under 30 in good health.

This clonotype has just one count. The chain employs TRBV21-1 and TRBJ2-4; TRBD2 reflects the table's D call only, with no check against the DNA. TRBV21-1 is assigned pseudogene status. The CDR3 is 19 residues long. CDR3 loop: CASSKVSGGLSLTKNIQYF. CDR3 sequence (DNA): TGTGCCAGCAGCAAAGTTAGCGGGGGCCTCAGTTTAACCAAAAACATTCAGTACTTC.

The chain couples TRBV6-1 to TRBJ2-1; D gene ambiguous. With 4 bases removed from V and 8 bases from J, the gap between germline ends came to 15 bases. Germline V gene lookup returns CDR1 MNHNS and CDR2 SASEGT. The CDR3 extends over 14 amino acids. The CDR3 spells CASSARSQTDEQFF. The CDR3 coding sequence is TGTGCCAGCAGTGCCCGGTCGCAAACCGATGAGCAGTTCTTC.

This chain joins TRBV19 and TRBJ1-5; weak D call: TRBD1 (6 bases). Germline V gives CDR1 LNHDA, CDR2 SQIVND (reference sequence). V was shortened by 5 bases and J by 6 bases, with 17 bases between the two germline ends. This CDR3 is built from 15 residues. The CDR3 spells CASSLPGTGIQPQHF. As DNA, the CDR3 is TGTGCCAGTAGTCTCCCGGGAACAGGGATTCAGCCCCAGCATTTT.

In its sample, this clonotype was seen a few times. This chain uses TRBV5-1 with TRBJ1-5, with D possibly TRBD1 on 5 matching bases. The germline gives CDR1 SGHRS, CDR2 YFSETQ. The CDR3 sequence is 15 residues long. Trimming removed 4 bases from V and 2 bases from J, with 13 bases in between. The CDR3 reads CASSPLAGGNQPQHF. CDR3 nucleotides: TGCGCCAGCAGCCCTCTTGCGGGGGGCAATCAGCCCCAGCATTTT.

The chain recombines TRBV10-1 with TRBJ2-1, with D possibly being TRBD1 or TRBD2 (6 bases each). Germline CDR1 WNHNN, CDR2 SYGVQD (reference sequence). The CDR3 extends over 16 amino acids. The germline V and J ends were trimmed by 6 bases and 2 bases, with 17 bases remaining between them. DNA of the CDR3: TGCGCCAGCAGCCCCCCGGGGGCACCCACCTACAATGAGCAGTTCTTC. Translated, it gives CASSPPGAPTYNEQFF.

The chain recombines TRBV20-1 with TRBJ2-7, with D tentatively TRBD1 or TRBD2 (6 bases each). Between the trimmed V and J ends, which lost 4 bases and 2 bases, there was a span of 18 bases. Germline loops: CDR1 DFQATT, CDR2 SNEGSKA (reference sequence). This CDR3 has 15 amino acids. The CDR3: CSAKGGPAAAYEQYF. CDR3 DNA sequence: TGCAGTGCTAAGGGGGGACCAGCGGCGGCCTACGAGCAGTACTTC.

The chain has TRBV12-3 or TRBV12-4 and TRBJ2-1; 8 nucleotides align to TRBD2. After removal of 0 bases from V and 1 base from J, the junction contained 2 bases not matched to a gene. This CDR3 region has 16 residues. This chain's CDR3 is CASSLAQRESYNEQFF. DNA of the CDR3: TGTGCCAGCAGTTTAGCCCAGCGGGAGTCCTACAATGAGCAGTTCTTC.

This chain uses TRBV7-2 with TRBJ2-1; 8 bases are shared with TRBD2. The CDR3 sequence is 14 residues long. Germline CDR1 is SGHTA and CDR2 is FQGNSA. With 8 bases clipped from V and 7 bases from J, the junction kept 10 bases outside the gene matches. The CDR3 bases are TGTGCCAGCGGCCCCGTAGCGGGATTAAATGAGCAGTTCTTC. This sequence encodes CASGPVAGLNEQFF.

Regarding this clonotype: A junction end diverges from the germline sequence, so it may reflect a read error. The chain recombines TRBV3-1 with TRBJ2-5; D uncertain. CDR1 and CDR2 from the germline V gene are LGHDT and YNNKEL (reference sequence). This CDR3 is built from 14 residues. The DNA of the CDR3 is TGTGCCAGCAACCAAGGTGGATCCGCTGGCGCGCAGTACTTC. Translation: CASNQGGSAGAQYF.

This clonotype was recorded once. This rearrangement joins TRBV12-3 or TRBV12-4 to TRBJ2-7; D is perhaps TRBD2 (6 bases). This CDR3 has 15 amino acids. Trimming took off 6 bases at V and 7 bases at J, with 22 bases between the two ends. CDR3 in amino acids: CASRSHSGSYNEQYF. The CDR3 DNA sequence: TGTGCCAGCAGATCACATAGCGGCTCCTACAATGAGCAGTACTTC.

The gene calls are TRBV6-6 and TRBJ2-1; 9 bases are a match to TRBD1. The J call may be incorrect, as the DNA end agrees better with TRBJ2-7. CDR3 length equals 16 residues. CDR1 MNHNY and CDR2 SVGAGI come from the germline V gene (reference sequence). The CDR3 DNA sequence: TGTGCCAGCACCGAACGGATCGGGACAGGGACCTACGAGCAGTACTTC. Amino acid sequence: CASTERIGTGTYEQYF.

This clonotype has a single count. The J gene is TRBJ2-5, the V gene TRBV10-1; 7 nucleotides align to TRBD2. The CDR3 runs 19 residues. The V gene end was trimmed by 2 bases and the J gene end by 4 bases; junction bases not matched to a gene: 19. Germline V gene lookup returns CDR1 WNHNN and CDR2 SYGVQD (reference sequence). The CDR3 protein is CASSEGRSPGLPIVETQYF. The CDR3 DNA sequence: TGCGCCAGCAGTGAGGGAAGGTCCCCGGGACTACCAATCGTAGAGACCCAGTACTTC.

The rearrangement links TRBV4-1 to TRBJ2-3; the match to TRBD2 covers 9 bases. The CDR3 covers 16 residues. Germline lookup yields CDR1 MGHRA and CDR2 YSYEKL. The junction had 7 bases not matched to a gene; V was cut back by 1 base and J by 5 bases. CDR3 sequence: CASSQVAGATLDTQYF. DNA of the CDR3: TGCGCCAGCAGCCAAGTAGCGGGGGCGACTTTAGATACGCAGTATTTT.

This clonotype occurred a few times. The gene calls are TRBV20-1 and TRBJ2-3; 8 bases agree with TRBD2. CDR1 and CDR2 from the germline V gene are DFQATT and SNEGSKA (reference sequence). The CDR3 covers 16 residues. The J segment lost 4 bases and the V segment lost 2 bases, leaving 11 bases of the junction unmatched. The CDR3 here is CSARPGVAGSSDTQYF. CDR3 nucleotides: TGCAGTGCTAGACCCGGGGTAGCGGGATCCTCAGATACGCAGTATTTT.

This clonotype was picked up many times. A read error may produce the germline difference seen at one junction end. The chain has TRBV3-1 and TRBJ2-1; D is undetermined. Germline loops: CDR1 LGHDT, CDR2 YNNKEL (reference sequence). The length of the CDR3 is 15 residues. The CDR3 region has the DNA TGCGCCAGCAGCCAAGGTCCGATCTCCTACAATGAGCAGTTCTTC. It translates to CASSQGPISYNEQFF.

V and J are TRBV20-1 and TRBJ2-3, with D perhaps TRBD1 (5 bases). Germline V CDR1 and CDR2: DFQATT, SNEGSKA (reference sequence). The CDR3 has 16 amino acids. Trimming shortened V by 3 bases and J by 5 bases, and 21 bases separated the two germline ends. The CDR3 sequence: CSARLGGAVLGDTQYF. As DNA, the CDR3 is TGCAGTGCTAGGCTTGGTGGGGCCGTTTTAGGAGATACGCAGTATTTT.

This clonotype showed up many times. The chain couples TRBV29-1 to TRBJ2-1; TRBD2 agrees at 8 bases. The CDR3 consists of 12 residues. Germline lookup yields CDR1 SQVTM and CDR2 ANQGSEA. V lost 0 bases to trimming and J lost 8 bases; unmatched junction nucleotides: 0. The CDR3 DNA follows: TGCAGCGTTGAAGACGGGGGGGATGAGCAGTTCTTC. Its translation: CSVEDGGDEQFF.

The J gene is TRBJ1-5, the V gene TRBV29-1, with 9 bases identical to TRBD1. Germline trimming cut 4 bases from V and 1 base from J; bases unmatched to any gene: 2. This CDR3 is built from 14 residues. Germline CDR1 reads SQVTM; CDR2 reads ANQGSEA. This CDR3 is CSVVTGGSNQPQHF. CDR3 bases: TGCAGCGTTGTGACAGGGGGGAGCAATCAGCCCCAGCATTTT.

V gene TRBV27 combines with J gene TRBJ2-7; TRBD1 matches 7 bases. CDR3 length equals 16 residues. Germline CDR1 and CDR2: MNHEY and SMNVEV (reference sequence). J was trimmed by 0 bases and V by 2 bases; bases with no gene match: 7. The CDR3 reads CASSLTPQGSSYEQYF. CDR3 sequence (DNA): TGTGCCAGCAGTTTAACCCCACAGGGGAGCTCCTACGAGCAGTACTTC.

This clonotype was counted a few times. The chain uses TRBV6-6 and TRBJ2-7, with D possibly matching TRBD2 (5 bases). The end of the DNA is better explained by TRBJ2-5, so the J call may be wrong. Germline lookup yields CDR1 MNHNY and CDR2 SVGAGI (reference sequence). This CDR3 has 15 residues. CDR3 sequence (DNA): TGTGCCAGCAGTTACTCGAGGAGCGGTTGGGAGACCCAGTACTTC. Its protein product is CASSYSRSGWETQYF.

This clonotype appeared a few times. The chain is built from TRBV6-5 and TRBJ1-1; TRBD1 matches at 8 bases. Germline CDR1 MNHEY, CDR2 SVGAGI. J gave up 7 bases and V 5 bases, and 3 bases lay outside the gene matches. The CDR3 has 12 residues. The CDR3 sequence: CASSRTGIEAFF. In DNA form, the CDR3 reads TGTGCCAGCAGTCGGACAGGGATTGAAGCTTTCTTT.

V gene TRBV10-3 combines with J gene TRBJ2-3; 9 positions match TRBD1. The germline CDR1 and CDR2 sequences are ENHRY and SYGVKD. This CDR3 has 13 residues. V gave up 10 bases and J gave up 4 bases; unmatched junction bases: 6. The CDR3 loop is CANRDRVADTQYF. The CDR3 DNA reads TGTGCCAACCGGGACAGGGTAGCAGATACGCAGTATTTT.

The chain links TRBV27 to TRBJ1-6, with 7 nucleotides matching TRBD1. J was trimmed by 13 bases and V by 3 bases; bases with no gene match: 9. CDR1 MNHEY and CDR2 SMNVEV come from the germline V gene (reference sequence). The CDR3 sequence is 14 residues long. The DNA of the CDR3 is TGTGCCAGCAGTTTCGACAGGGTGGGCTCGCCCCTCCACTTT. Its translation: CASSFDRVGSPLHF.

This clonotype has only one observation. The genes are TRBV20-1 and TRBJ2-5; D may be TRBD2 (6 bases). In germline, CDR1 is DFQATT, CDR2 SNEGSKA (reference sequence). V dropped 5 bases and J dropped 11 bases, with 21 bases sitting between them. CDR3 size: 13 residues. The CDR3 DNA follows: TGCAGTGCTCCAAAGGACTACCACAATGAGCAGTACTTC. Translating it yields CSAPKDYHNEQYF.

The rearrangement uses TRBV20-1 and TRBJ2-1; D is uncertain. Per germline, CDR1 DFQATT and CDR2 SNEGSKA (reference sequence). V gave up 5 bases and J gave up 10 bases, with 15 bases separating them. The CDR3 covers 12 residues. DNA of the CDR3: TGCAGTGCTGGAGCCCTTCTGGGGGAGCAGTTCTTC. Protein product: CSAGALLGEQFF.

The rearrangement uses TRBV7-9 and TRBJ2-7; 10 positions agree with TRBD1. Germline assignment: CDR1 SEHNR and CDR2 FQNEAQ (reference sequence). The CDR3 totals 19 residues. V trimming: 4 bases; J trimming: 3 bases; junction bases outside the gene matches: 18. CDR3 sequence (DNA): TGTGCCAGCAGCTCCATGACAGGGGGCGCGGGTCCCGTACTCTACGAGCAGTACTTC. This translates into CASSSMTGGAGPVLYEQYF.